A selection of T cell receptor beta chains follows, all from one sample in a study of shared clonotypes between healthy human individuals. The method was immunoSEQ multiplex PCR; TCRdb's version includes in-frame clones alone and lacks a portion of them. The sample lists more than 2,000,000 clones; roughly nine tenths were seen once. Sequencing used naive CD4+ T cells sorted from blood. These receptors came from a man aged 18 to 35 in good health. Each CDR3 is given with its conserved first and last residue. The D gene is left open where the match is weak. Not every row has a clone size; where given, it reads once, few, many or a size class.

D,size,J,V,DNA,CDR3
TRBD1,-,TRBJ1-6,TRBV30,TGTGCCTGGGAGAGACAGGGTTTTTCACCCCTCCACTTT,CAWERQGFSPLHF
-,-,TRBJ2-3,TRBV5-4,TGTGCCAGCACCGGAGGGGAGGTAGATACGCAGTATTTT,CASTGGEVDTQYF
-,-,TRBJ1-6,TRBV10-2,TGCGCCAGCAGTGCAGGCAGCCTCATTAATTCACCCCTCCACTTT,CASSAGSLINSPLHF
TRBD2,-,TRBJ2-1,TRBV5-1,TGCGCCAGCAGCTTGTTGCGGGGGTCCAATGAGCAGTTCTTC,CASSLLRGSNEQFF
-,-,TRBJ1-5,TRBV7-2,TGTGCCAGCAGCTTAGGGGTAGGGCTACGTCAGCCCCAGCATTTT,CASSLGVGLRQPQHF
TRBD1,-,TRBJ1-2,TRBV4-3,TGCGCCAGCAGCCAAGCCGGGACAGGGGGATATGGCTACACCTTC,CASSQAGTGGYGYTF
-,-,TRBJ2-7,TRBV18,TGTGCCAGCTCACCCCCCTCGTCCTACGAGCAGTACTTC,CASSPPSSYEQYF
TRBD2,-,TRBJ2-5,TRBV19,TGTGCCAGTAGTATTTCCGGGGGGGACGCCCCAAGAGTGACCCAGTACTTC,CASSISGGDAPRVTQYF
-,-,TRBJ2-5,TRBV10-3,TGTGCCATCAGCCAAACCAGGGGAGGAGTAGAGACCCAGTACTTC,CAISQTRGGVETQYF
TRBD1,-,TRBJ2-7,TRBV14,TGTGCCAGCAGCCACAACAGGGGAAACGAGCAGTACTTC,CASSHNRGNEQYF
-,few,TRBJ1-4,TRBV30,TGTGCCTGGAGTAAACAGGGAGGTGAAAAACTGTTTTTT,CAWSKQGGEKLFF
-,-,TRBJ1-1,TRBV19,TGTGCCAGTAGTCCGGGCTGGCAGAACACTGAAGCTTTCTTT,CASSPGWQNTEAFF
TRBD1,-,TRBJ1-2,TRBV14,TGTGCCAGCAGCCGCCGGGACAGCACAACCGGCTATGGCTACACCTTC,CASSRRDSTTGYGYTF
-,-,TRBJ1-4,TRBV29-1,TGCAGCGTTGGAACAGCAACAGGGTTTGAAAAACTGTTTTTT,CSVGTATGFEKLFF
-,-,TRBJ2-3,TRBV7-6,TGTGCCAGCAGCTTAGTGGGCGGGGCCTTCACAGATACGCAGTATTTT,CASSLVGGAFTDTQYF
TRBD2,-,TRBJ2-7,TRBV12-5,TGTGCTAGTGGTTTACTAGCGGGGGGTTCCTACGAGCAGTACTTC,CASGLLAGGSYEQYF
-,-,TRBJ1-4,TRBV7-2,TGTGCCAGCAGCTCAGGACGGCATAATGAAAAACTGTTTTTT,CASSSGRHNEKLFF
TRBD1,-,TRBJ1-2,TRBV2,TGTGCCAGCCGCCCGCTACAGGGGACGGGCAGTGGCTACACCTTC,CASRPLQGTGSGYTF
TRBD1,-,TRBJ1-2,TRBV27,TGTGCCAGCTGGGGACAGATCTATGGCTACACCTTC,CASWGQIYGYTF
-,-,TRBJ1-3,TRBV25-1,TGTGCCAGCAGCACGAGACAGGGAAACACCATATATTTT,CASSTRQGNTIYF
-,-,TRBJ2-7,TRBV9,TGTGCCAGCAGCGTCTTCAGTGGTAGCTACGAGCAGTACTTC,CASSVFSGSYEQYF
TRBD2,-,TRBJ2-2,TRBV7-2,TGTGCCAGCAGCCCGACGGGACTAGCGGTTACCTCCGGGGAGCTGTTTTTT,CASSPTGLAVTSGELFF
TRBD2,-,TRBJ2-3,TRBV10-2,TGCGCCAGCAGTGAAAAACCGGGACTAGCGGGGGGACGCACAGATACGCAGTATTTT,CASSEKPGLAGGRTDTQYF
-,-,TRBJ2-4,TRBV18,TGTGCCAGCTCACGAATATCGACAGGAGCCAAAAACATTCAGTACTTC,CASSRISTGAKNIQYF
TRBD1,-,TRBJ1-4,TRBV5-1,TGCGCCAGCAGCGCAGGGGGGACGGAAAAACTGTTTTTT,CASSAGGTEKLFF
-,-,TRBJ1-1,TRBV6-1,TGTGCCAGCAGTATATGGACGGGGGTGAACACTGAAGCTTTCTTT,CASSIWTGVNTEAFF
-,-,TRBJ1-1,TRBV12-2,TGTGCAAGTCGCTCCGCTCGAGCTTTCTTT,CASRSARAFF
-,once,TRBJ2-7,TRBV4-1,TGCGCCAGCAGCCAAGATCCTGACAGTCACTACGAGCAGTACTTC,CASSQDPDSHYEQYF
TRBD1,-,TRBJ2-7,TRBV5-4,TGTGCCAGCAGCTTGGGGGGACAGGGGCGCGAGCAGTACTTC,CASSLGGQGREQYF
-,-,TRBJ1-3,TRBV18,TGTGCCAGCTCACCAACGGGAATCTCTGGAAACACCATATATTTT,CASSPTGISGNTIYF
-,-,TRBJ2-3,TRBV6-5,TGTGCCAGCAGCCCGCTTAGCACAGATACGCAGTATTTT,CASSPLSTDTQYF
TRBD2,-,TRBJ2-7,TRBV6-5,TGTGCCAGCAGACCGCTAGCGGGGGGTTCTTACGAGCAGTACTTC,CASRPLAGGSYEQYF
-,-,TRBJ1-3,TRBV6-1,TGTGCCAGCAGTGAATCCGACAGCTTGGGAGGAAACACCATATATTTT,CASSESDSLGGNTIYF
-,-,TRBJ2-2,TRBV7-8,TGTGCCAGCAGCTCCCGGGGAGAGGGCAGCACCGGGGAGCTGTTTTTT,CASSSRGEGSTGELFF
TRBD2,-,TRBJ2-3,TRBV5-1,TGCGCCAGCCGACTAGCGGGGAAGAGCACAGATACGCAGTATTTT,CASRLAGKSTDTQYF
TRBD1,-,TRBJ1-4,TRBV2,TGTGCCACAACCGGGACAGGGTTCGGAAAACTGTTTTTT,CATTGTGFGKLFF
-,-,TRBJ2-1,TRBV6-6,TGTGCCAGCAGTCAAGACAGCACGGGGCAGTTCTTC,CASSQDSTGQFF
TRBD1,-,TRBJ1-4,TRBV30,TGTGCCTGGGGGGGACAGGGGGTCAGTAATGAAAAACTGTTTTTT,CAWGGQGVSNEKLFF
-,-,TRBJ2-7,TRBV28,TGTGCCACCTCCGGACCGGGGTACTACGAGCAGTACTTC,CATSGPGYYEQYF
-,-,TRBJ2-1,TRBV11-1,TGTGCCAGCAGCCCAACTCTGGGATACAATGAGCAGTTCTTC,CASSPTLGYNEQFF
TRBD1,-,TRBJ2-7,TRBV14,TGTGCCAGCAGCCCCCAGGGGGCCCACGAGCAGTACTTC,CASSPQGAHEQYF
-,-,TRBJ2-6,TRBV27,TGTGCCAGCAGTTTCCGCGTCCAGGGGGGTCTCTCTGGGGCCAACGTCCTGACTTTC,CASSFRVQGGLSGANVLTF
-,-,TRBJ1-5,TRBV18,TGTGCCAGCTCACCGAATCAAGGTAGCAATCAGCCCCAGCATTTT,CASSPNQGSNQPQHF
-,once,TRBJ2-1,TRBV5-1,TGCGCCAGCAGCCGAGGGGAGATCGGTGAGCAGTTCTTC,CASSRGEIGEQFF
-,-,TRBJ1-6,TRBV9,TGTGCCAGCAGCGTAGATGGCAGCGGTTCACCCCTCCACTTT,CASSVDGSGSPLHF
-,-,TRBJ1-5,TRBV28,TGTGCCAGCAGCCTGGACAGTATCTATAGCAATCAGCCCCAGCATTTT,CASSLDSIYSNQPQHF
-,-,TRBJ2-6,TRBV18,TGTGCCAGCTCCGGCCAGGAGGGACAGTCCTACTCTGGGGCCAACGTCCTGACTTTC,CASSGQEGQSYSGANVLTF
TRBD1,-,TRBJ1-3,TRBV5-8,TGTGCCAGCAGCATTAGTTTTTGGGATACAGGGGGCTCTGGAAACACCATATATTTT,CASSISFWDTGGSGNTIYF
-,-,TRBJ2-5,TRBV18,TGTGCCAGCTCGAAGGGGGAAGAGACCCAGTACTTC,CASSKGEETQYF
-,-,TRBJ1-5,TRBV6-5,TGTGCCAGCAGTTGGAGTCCTCCGATGGGCAATCAGCCCCAGCATTTT,CASSWSPPMGNQPQHF
-,-,TRBJ2-5,TRBV28,TGTGCCAGCAGTTTAGGGGGGGCGTACCAAGAGACCCAGTACTTC,CASSLGGAYQETQYF
-,-,TRBJ1-3,TRBV6-1,TGTGCCAGCAGTGTCTCGAGCGCACACCTCTCTGGAAACACCATATATTTT,CASSVSSAHLSGNTIYF
TRBD1,few,TRBJ1-1,TRBV28,TGTTCCCAGGGGGCCGCCGAAGACAAAAACACTGAAGCTTTCTTT,CSQGAAEDKNTEAFF
-,-,TRBJ1-2,TRBV4-1,TGCGCCAGCAGCCCGAGAGGTGACAGGAATATTAACTATGGCTACACCTTC,CASSPRGDRNINYGYTF
TRBD1,-,TRBJ2-3,TRBV27,TGTGCCAGCAGTTCCATAGACAGGGACACAGATACGCAGTATTTT,CASSSIDRDTDTQYF